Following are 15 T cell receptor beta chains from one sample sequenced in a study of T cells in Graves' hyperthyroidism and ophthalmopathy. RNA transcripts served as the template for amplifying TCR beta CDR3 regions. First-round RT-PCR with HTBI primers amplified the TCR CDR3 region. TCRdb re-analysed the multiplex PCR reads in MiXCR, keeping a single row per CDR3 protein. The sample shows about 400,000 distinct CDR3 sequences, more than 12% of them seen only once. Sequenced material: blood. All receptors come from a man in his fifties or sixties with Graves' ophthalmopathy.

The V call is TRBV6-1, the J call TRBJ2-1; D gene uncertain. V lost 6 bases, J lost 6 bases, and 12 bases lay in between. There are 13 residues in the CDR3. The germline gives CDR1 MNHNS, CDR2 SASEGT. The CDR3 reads CASRSRSINEQFF. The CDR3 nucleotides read TGTGCCAGCAGGAGCAGGTCGATCAATGAGCAGTTCTTC.

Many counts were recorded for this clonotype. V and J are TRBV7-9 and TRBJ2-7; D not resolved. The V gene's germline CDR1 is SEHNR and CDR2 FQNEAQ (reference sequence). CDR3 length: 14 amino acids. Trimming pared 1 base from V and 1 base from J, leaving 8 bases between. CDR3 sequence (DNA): TGTGCCAGCAGCTTAGTTTGGGGTTCCTACGAGCAGTACTTC. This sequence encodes CASSLVWGSYEQYF. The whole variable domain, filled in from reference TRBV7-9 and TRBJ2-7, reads DTGVSQNPRHKITKRGQNVTFRCDPISEHNRLYWYRQTLGQGPEFLTYFQNEAQLEKSRLLSDRFSAERPKGSFSTLEIQRTEQGDSAMYLCASSLVWGSYEQYFGPGTRLTVT.

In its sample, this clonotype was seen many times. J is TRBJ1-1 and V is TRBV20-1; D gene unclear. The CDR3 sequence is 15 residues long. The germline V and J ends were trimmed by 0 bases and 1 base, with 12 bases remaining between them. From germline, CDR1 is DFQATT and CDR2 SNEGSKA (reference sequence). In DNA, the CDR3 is TGCAGTGCTAGAGATCCTGGACGCAAGAACACTGAAGCTTTCTTT. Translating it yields CSARDPGRKNTEAFF.

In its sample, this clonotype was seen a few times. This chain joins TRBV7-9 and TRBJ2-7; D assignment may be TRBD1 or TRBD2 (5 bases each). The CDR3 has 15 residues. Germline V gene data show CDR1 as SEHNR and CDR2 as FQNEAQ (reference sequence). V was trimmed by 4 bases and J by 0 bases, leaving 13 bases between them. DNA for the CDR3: TGTGCCAGCAGCTCCCGGGACGGGATCTCCTACGAGCAGTACTTC. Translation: CASSSRDGISYEQYF.

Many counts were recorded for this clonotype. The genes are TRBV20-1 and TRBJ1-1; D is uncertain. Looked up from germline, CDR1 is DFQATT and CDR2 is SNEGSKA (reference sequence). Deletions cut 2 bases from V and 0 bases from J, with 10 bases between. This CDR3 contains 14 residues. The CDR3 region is CSARSGPMNTEAFF. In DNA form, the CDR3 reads TGCAGTGCTAGATCCGGACCGATGAACACTGAAGCTTTCTTT.

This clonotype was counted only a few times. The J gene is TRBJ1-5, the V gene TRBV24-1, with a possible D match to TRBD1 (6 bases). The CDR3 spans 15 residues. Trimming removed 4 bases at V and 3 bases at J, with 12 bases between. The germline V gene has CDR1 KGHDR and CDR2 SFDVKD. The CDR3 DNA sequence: TGTGCCACCAGTGACTTCGACAGGCACAATCAGCCCCAGCATTTT. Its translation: CATSDFDRHNQPQHF.

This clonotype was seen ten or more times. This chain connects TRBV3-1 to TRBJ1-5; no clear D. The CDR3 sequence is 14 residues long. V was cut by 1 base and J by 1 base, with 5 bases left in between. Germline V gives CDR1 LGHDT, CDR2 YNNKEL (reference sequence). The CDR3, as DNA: TGTGCCAGCAGCCAAGTGGGGAGCAATCAGCCCCAGCATTTT. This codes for CASSQVGSNQPQHF.

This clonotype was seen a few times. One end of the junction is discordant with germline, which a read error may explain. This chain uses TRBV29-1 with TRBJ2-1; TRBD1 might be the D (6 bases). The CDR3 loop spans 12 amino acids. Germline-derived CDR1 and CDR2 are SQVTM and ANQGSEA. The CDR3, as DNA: TGCAGCGTTGACAGGGGCTACAATGAGCAGCTCTTC. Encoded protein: CSVDRGYNEQLF.

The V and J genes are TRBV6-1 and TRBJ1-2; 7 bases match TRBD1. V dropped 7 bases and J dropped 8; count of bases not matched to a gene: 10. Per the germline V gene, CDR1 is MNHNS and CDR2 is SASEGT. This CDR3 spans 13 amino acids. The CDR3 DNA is TGTGCCAGCACCCGACAGGGCTCGTGGGGCTACACCTTC. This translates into CASTRQGSWGYTF.

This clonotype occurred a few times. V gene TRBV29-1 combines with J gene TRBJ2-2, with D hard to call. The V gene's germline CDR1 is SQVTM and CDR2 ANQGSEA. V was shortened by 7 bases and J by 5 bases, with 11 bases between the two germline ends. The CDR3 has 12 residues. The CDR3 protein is CSGRLRTGELFF. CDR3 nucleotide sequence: TGCAGCGGACGACTTCGGACCGGGGAGCTGTTTTTT.

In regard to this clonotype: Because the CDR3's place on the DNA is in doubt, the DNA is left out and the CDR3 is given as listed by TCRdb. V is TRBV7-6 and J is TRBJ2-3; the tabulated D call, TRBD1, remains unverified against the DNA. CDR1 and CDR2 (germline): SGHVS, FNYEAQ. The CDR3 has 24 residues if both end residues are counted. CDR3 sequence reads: CASSSKTGKVYEQYFGPGVDTQYF.

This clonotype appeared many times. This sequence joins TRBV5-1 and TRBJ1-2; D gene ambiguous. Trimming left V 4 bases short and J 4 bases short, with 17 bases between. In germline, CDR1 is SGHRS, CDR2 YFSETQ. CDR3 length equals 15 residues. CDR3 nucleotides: TGCGCCAGCAGCCCGGACGGACCTGAGATCTATGGCTACACCTTC. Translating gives CASSPDGPEIYGYTF. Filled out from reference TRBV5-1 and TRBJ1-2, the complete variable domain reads KAGVTQTPRYLIKTRGQQVTLSCSPISGHRSVSWYQQTPGQGLQFLFEYFSETQRNKGNFPGRFSGRQFSNSRSEMNVSTLELGDSALYLCASSPDGPEIYGYTFGSGTRLTVV.

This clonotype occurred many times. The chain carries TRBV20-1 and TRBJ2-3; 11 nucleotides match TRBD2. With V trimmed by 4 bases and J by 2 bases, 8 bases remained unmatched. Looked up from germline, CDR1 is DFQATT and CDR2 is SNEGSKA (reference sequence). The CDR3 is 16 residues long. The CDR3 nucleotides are TGCAGTGCTACAGGGGGTAGCGGGAGGGCCACAGATACGCAGTATTTT. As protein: CSATGGSGRATDTQYF.

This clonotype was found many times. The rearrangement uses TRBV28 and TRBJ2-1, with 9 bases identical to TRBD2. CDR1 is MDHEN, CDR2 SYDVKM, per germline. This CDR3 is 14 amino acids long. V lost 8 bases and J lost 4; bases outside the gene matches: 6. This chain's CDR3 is CASRLAGRYNEQFF. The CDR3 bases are TGTGCCAGCCGGCTAGCGGGACGATACAATGAGCAGTTCTTC.

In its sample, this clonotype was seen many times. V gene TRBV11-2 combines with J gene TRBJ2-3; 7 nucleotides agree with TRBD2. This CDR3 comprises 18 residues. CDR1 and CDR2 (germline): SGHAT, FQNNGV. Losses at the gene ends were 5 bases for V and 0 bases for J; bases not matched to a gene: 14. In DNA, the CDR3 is TGTGCCAGCAGCAAAATCCGGGGCGGGAGAACTAGCACAGATACGCAGTATTTT. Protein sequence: CASSKIRGGRTSTDTQYF.